This T cell receptor (beta chain) came from a study of T cell therapy after organ transplantation (dated by TCRdb to about 2019). Broadly, across the study: The therapy products consisted of autologous CMV-specific T cells grown in vitro for 2 to 3 weeks using a peptide pool of 30 HLA class I and II CMV epitopes. Each patient got up to 6 T cell doses, given every 2 weeks, and was then monitored for roughly 30 weeks after finishing therapy. About 80% of the ten patients were classed as clinical responders and two as nonresponders. Across 2 to 6 intravenous infusions, patients got a median of 1.92 x 10^8 CMV-specific T cells. Short-term post-therapy blood samples were collected 4 to 8 weeks after completion of therapy. The study was a follow-up TRBV repertoire analysis of an open-label phase I trial of autologous CMV-specific adoptive T cell therapy in solid-organ transplant recipients. Long-term post-therapy samples were obtainable from only about 75% of the 10 patients. Overall study outcomes, separate from this receptor: Marked pretherapy clonal expansions with minimal repertoire change after therapy were observed in nonresponders. Fold change in CD8 clonality after therapy was inversely correlated with pretherapy clonality, suggesting that less biased repertoires were more receptive to remodeling. Reconstitution after therapy appeared to include not only transferred clonotypes but also endogenous clonotypes that had not been detected in the therapy products. The small number of expansions detected in nonresponders may be due to reduced sample coverage caused by poor CD8+ T cell yield. The small cohort prevented assessing confounders such as concurrent antirejection and antiviral medications.

V is reduced by 2 bases and J by 7 bases, leaving a spacing of 12 bases between them. The CDR3 holds 14 amino acids from the cysteine to the phenylalanine. Only the CDR3 region is kept as DNA, spanning 42 bases read in frame from base 1. As encoded in the germline V gene (reference sequence), CDR1 is MNHEY while CDR2 is SMNVEV. In the paper's terms, the time point label means: 4-8 weeks after completion of therapy. Patients were solid-organ transplant recipients with drug-resistant/recurrent cytomegalovirus. Over 9 trial participants were selected for repertoire analysis based on availability of post-therapy peripheral blood mononuclear cells. Viable CD3+CD8+CD4- lymphocytes were isolated from PBMCs by sorting on a BD FACSAria III. Genomic DNA was extracted from sorted cells with the Qiagen DNeasy Kit. The immunoSEQ two-step, bias-controlled multiplex PCR assay was used to amplify TRB CDR3 regions from genomic DNA. CDR3 libraries were sequenced on an Illumina NextSeq 500. For the original study's pipeline: The immunoSEQ Analyzer platform was used for initial alignment and bioinformatics, including bias normalization against synthetic CDR3 analogs. V, D and J genes were annotated according to IMGT database definitions. Additional TRBV analyses were carried out with default settings in VDJtools version 1.1.10 and the R package tcR version 2.2.1.11. GLIPH analysis was performed with version 1.0 using default settings. Significant clonotype frequency changes were tested by 2-sided binomial test with Benjamini-Hochberg correction (alpha = 0.01) in CDR3 sequences with at least 5 reads. The table comes from immuneACCESS by way of TCRdb, which keeps in-frame sequences with V and J called. Part of the clones is missing from these tables; in studies checked, under half for an unresolved V gene and the rest for unknown reasons. The D gene and trimming were derived from the DNA, and the V and J assignments and clone size from that table. This sample comprises approximately 20,000 clones, around 81% of them detected only once. The top ten constitute roughly a tenth of the sample.

This clone was seen only a few times. Its cognate antigen has yet to be identified. The input lacks base qualities; no much larger clone sits a single base away. The rearranged chain carries TRBV27 and TRBJ1-5, and possibly TRBD1, on 5 matching bases. The clonotype was recovered from a human patient who had received a solid organ transplant and had CMV disease. After a transplant, some T cells may be of graft donor origin. This material consisted of CD8+ T cells from blood, taken after autologous CMV-specific T cell therapy. The CDR3 region: CASSLGDYGQPQHF. The DNA sequence is TGTGCCAGCAGTTTAGGGGACTATGGACAGCCCCAGCATTTT.